These 30 T cell receptor beta chains originate from one sample sequenced in a study of shared clonotypes between healthy human individuals. Clones were read by immunoSEQ multiplex PCR, and TCRdb kept only the in-frame ones, dropping some. The data show about 820,000 clones, with 92% seen just once and 24% held by the top ten. CD45RO-negative, CCR7-positively selected cells formed the naive CD8 fraction, excluding terminally differentiated effector memory CD45RA+ cells. Input material: naive CD8+ T cells sorted from blood. Receptor source: a young man in good health.

The chain combines TRBV27 with TRBJ1-1; D is perhaps TRBD1 (5 bases). The CDR3 contains 16 residues. The V gene lost 6 bases and the J gene lost 0 bases, with 17 bases spanning the gap. Germline lookup yields CDR1 MNHEY and CDR2 SMNVEV (reference sequence). DNA for the CDR3: TGTGCCAGCAGAACCCTGGACGGGGGAATGAACACTGAAGCTTTCTTT. Its translation is CASRTLDGGMNTEAFF.

The chain uses TRBV29-1 and TRBJ2-5; 9 nucleotides align to TRBD2. The germline gives CDR1 SQVTM, CDR2 ANQGSEA. The CDR3 contains 14 residues. With V trimmed by 0 bases and J by 3 bases, 2 bases remained unmatched. The chain's CDR3 is CSVEEAGGEETQYF. The CDR3 bases are TGCAGCGTTGAAGAGGCGGGAGGGGAAGAGACCCAGTACTTC. Full variable domain (remainder filled in from reference TRBV29-1 and TRBJ2-5): SAVISQKPSRDICQRGTSLTIQCQVDSQVTMMFWYRQQPGQSLTLIATANQGSEATYESGFVIDKFPISRPNLTFSTLTVSNMSPEDSSIYLCSVEEAGGEETQYFGPGTRLLVL.

This chain connects TRBV2 to TRBJ2-1, with 12 bases aligning to TRBD2. J was trimmed by 8 bases and V by 10 bases; bases with no gene match: 15. Germline V gene data show CDR1 as SNHLY and CDR2 as FYNNEI. The CDR3 consists of 16 residues. CDR3 coding DNA: TGTGCCACCATCCTAGGCCTGACTAGCGGGAGAGATGAGCAGTTCTTC. Translating it yields CATILGLTSGRDEQFF. Variable domain in full (rest from reference TRBV2 and TRBJ2-1): EPEVTQTPSHQVTQMGQEVILRCVPISNHLYFYWYRQILGQKVEFLVSFYNNEISEKSEIFDDQFSVERPDGSNFTLKIRSTKLEDSAMYFCATILGLTSGRDEQFFGPGTRLTVL.

For the CDR3, the DNA is TGTGCCAGCAGCGAAACAGGGCCAGGAGGTTATGGCTACACCTTC. Translation: CASSETGPGGYGYTF. The rearrangement links TRBV9 to TRBJ1-2; D is perhaps TRBD1 (6 bases). The germline gives CDR1 SGDLS, CDR2 YYNGEE. CDR3 length: 15 amino acids. V was cut by 3 bases and J by 5 bases, with 17 bases left in between. The full variable domain, its missing parts supplied by reference TRBV9 and TRBJ1-2, is DSGVTQTPKHLITATGQRVTLRCSPRSGDLSVYWYQQSLDQGLQFLIQYYNGEERAKGNILERFSAQQFPDLHSELNLSSLELGDSALYFCASSETGPGGYGYTFGSGTRLTVV.

This chain joins TRBV7-9 and TRBJ2-1, with a possible D match to TRBD2 (5 bases). This CDR3 is 12 amino acids long. Germline CDR1 SEHNR, CDR2 FQNEAQ (reference sequence). V gave up 5 bases and J gave up 9 bases, with 11 bases separating them. Here the CDR3 reads CASSTLVLEQFF. CDR3 DNA sequence: TGTGCCAGCAGCACACTAGTACTTGAGCAGTTCTTC.

The chain carries TRBV28 and TRBJ1-1; D possibly corresponds to TRBD1 (5 bases). This CDR3 spans 14 amino acids. The V end was cut by 6 bases, the J end by 5 bases, with 16 bases between. Germline CDR1 and CDR2: MDHEN and SYDVKM. CDR3 sequence (DNA): TGTGCCAGCAGCCCCGAGGGGATGCATACTGAAGCTTTCTTT. Translation gives CASSPEGMHTEAFF. The entire variable domain, with the rest obtained from reference TRBV28 and TRBJ1-1, is as follows: DVKVTQSSRYLVKRTGEKVFLECVQDMDHENMFWYRQDPGLGLRLIYFSYDVKMKEKGDIPEGYSVSREKKERFSLILESASTNQTSMYLCASSPEGMHTEAFFGQGTRLTVV.

The genes are TRBV27 and TRBJ2-1, with D tentatively TRBD2 (7 bases). Trimming removed 2 bases from V and 9 bases from J, with 17 bases in between. This CDR3 contains 15 residues. Germline CDR1 MNHEY, CDR2 SMNVEV (reference sequence). The CDR3, as DNA: TGTGCCAGCAGTTTAGGGGGAGGGACACTCGGTGAGCAGTTCTTC. Translating gives CASSLGGGTLGEQFF.

The V call is TRBV15, the J call TRBJ2-7; D call uncertain. The CDR3 consists of 14 residues. The V end lost 0 bases, the J end lost 2 bases, and 8 bases lay between the germline ends. Germline V CDR1 and CDR2: LNHNV, YYDKDF (reference sequence). The CDR3 sequence is CATSRDRNPYEQYF. CDR3 sequence (DNA): TGTGCCACCAGCAGAGACCGGAATCCCTACGAGCAGTACTTC.

On this clone itself: Just one base apart from a much larger clone, this may be a read error. Other DNA sequences from this sample encode an identical CDR3 as well. The V and J genes are TRBV6-5 and TRBJ2-7; 7 nucleotides line up with TRBD1. The CDR3 spans 13 residues. Trimming took 5 bases from V and 2 from J; bases not matched to a gene: 3. Germline CDR1 reads MNHEY; CDR2 reads SVGAGI. CDR3 residues: CASSSTGAYEQYF. CDR3 nucleotide sequence: TGTGCCAGCAGTAGTACAGGGGCCTACGAGCAGTACTTC.

The V and J genes are TRBV5-6 and TRBJ2-5; D is possibly TRBD1 (6 bases). The CDR3 has 13 residues. V was shortened by 0 bases and J by 5 bases, with 8 bases between the two germline ends. Germline CDR1 is SGHDT and CDR2 is YYEEEE. The CDR3 bases are TGTGCCAGCAGCTTGGACAGGGTTGAGACCCAGTACTTC. This sequence encodes CASSLDRVETQYF.

The rearrangement links TRBV28 to TRBJ2-5; 10 bases fit TRBD2. Germline assignment: CDR1 MDHEN and CDR2 SYDVKM. The CDR3 length is 16 residues. The junction had 8 bases not matched to a gene; V was cut back by 2 bases and J by 5 bases. CDR3 coding DNA: TGTGCCAGCAGTTTAGGGCTAGCGGGAGTTGCGGAGACCCAGTACTTC. Its translation: CASSLGLAGVAETQYF.

The rearrangement uses TRBV28 and TRBJ2-7; no firm D call. The CDR3 is 14 residues long. Germline V CDR1 and CDR2: MDHEN, SYDVKM. With 3 bases removed from V and 0 bases from J, the gap between germline ends came to 9 bases. The CDR3 DNA follows: TGTGCCAGCAGTTTTAGTTGGCTCTCCTACGAGCAGTACTTC. Encoded protein: CASSFSWLSYEQYF.

The chain combines TRBV7-2 with TRBJ2-1; D is possibly TRBD2 (6 bases). This CDR3 contains 15 residues. The V and J ends lost 1 base and 5 bases respectively, with 12 bases between them. The V gene's germline CDR1 is SGHTA and CDR2 FQGNSA. CDR3 residues: CASSLGGGLNNEQFF. The CDR3 region has the DNA TGTGCCAGCAGCTTAGGGGGTGGACTAAACAATGAGCAGTTCTTC. The whole variable domain, remainder taken from reference TRBV7-2 and TRBJ2-1, is GAGVSQSPSNKVTEKGKDVELRCDPISGHTALYWYRQSLGQGLEFLIYFQGNSAPDKSGLPSDRFSAERTGGSVSTLTIQRTQQEDSAVYLCASSLGGGLNNEQFFGPGTRLTVL.

The count of this clone is one. The sample holds other DNA sequences that translate to the same CDR3. The chain employs TRBV28 and TRBJ2-7; no firm D call. V was cut by 6 bases and J by 1 base, with 7 bases left in between. There are 12 residues in the CDR3. Germline V gives CDR1 MDHEN, CDR2 SYDVKM. In DNA, the CDR3 is TGTGCCAGCAGCCTAATTTCCTACGAGCAGTACTTC. This codes for CASSLISYEQYF.

The CDR3 coding sequence is TGTGCCAGCAGCTCCTTGACAGGGGGTAACGAAAAACTGTTTTTT. Translated: CASSSLTGGNEKLFF. The chain combines TRBV5-4 with TRBJ1-4, with 9 bases that match TRBD1. After removal of 3 bases from V and 8 bases from J, the junction contained 8 bases not matched to a gene. Germline V CDR1 and CDR2: SGHNT, YYREEE (reference sequence). This CDR3 is 15 amino acids long.

The CDR3 reads CASSLVLAGNSGETQYF. For the CDR3, the DNA is TGTGCCAGCAGCTTAGTACTAGCGGGTAACTCGGGAGAGACCCAGTACTTC. The V gene is TRBV7-9, the J gene TRBJ2-5; 9 bases align to TRBD2. Germline CDR1 reads SEHNR; CDR2 reads FQNEAQ (reference sequence). V lost 1 base, J lost 4 bases, and 10 bases stayed unmatched. The CDR3 covers 17 residues.

The chain combines TRBV19 with TRBJ1-5, with TRBD1 matching 9 bases. The CDR3 has 19 amino acids. Germline CDR1 LNHDA, CDR2 SQIVND (reference sequence). The V segment lost 4 bases and the J segment 1 base; nucleotides outside the gene matches: 14. The CDR3 here is CASSTDRDRDTWSNQPQHF. Here the CDR3 DNA reads TGTGCCAGTAGTACTGACCGGGACAGGGACACTTGGAGCAATCAGCCCCAGCATTTT.

The V gene is TRBV9, the J gene TRBJ1-3; weak D call: TRBD1 (6 bases). V dropped 4 bases and J dropped 2 bases, with 10 bases sitting between them. The CDR3 sequence is 14 residues long. Germline V gives CDR1 SGDLS, CDR2 YYNGEE. CDR3 coding DNA: TGTGCCAGCAGCCCATACAGGGCTGGAAACACCATATATTTT. Amino acids: CASSPYRAGNTIYF.

The chain uses TRBV4-1 and TRBJ2-7; TRBD1 matches at 7 bases. The germline gives CDR1 MGHRA, CDR2 YSYEKL. The CDR3 extends over 14 amino acids. V trimming: 4 bases; J trimming: 4 bases; junction bases outside the gene matches: 7. DNA for the CDR3: TGCGCCAGCAGCCTCGGACAGGTCGGGTACGAGCAGTACTTC. The encoded protein is CASSLGQVGYEQYF.

The chain employs TRBV27 and TRBJ2-1; 10 bases line up with TRBD2. Trimming removed 7 bases from V and 3 bases from J; junction bases left unmatched: 6. Germline V gives CDR1 MNHEY, CDR2 SMNVEV (reference sequence). This CDR3 comprises 15 residues. The chain's CDR3 is CASNPGTSDYNEQFF. CDR3 nucleotide sequence: TGTGCCAGCAATCCCGGGACTAGCGACTACAATGAGCAGTTCTTC.

The V call is TRBV9, the J call TRBJ2-1, with 11 positions matching TRBD2. V shed 0 bases, J shed 1 base, and the junction held 6 bases outside the gene matches. Germline CDR1 and CDR2: SGDLS and YYNGEE. The CDR3 sequence is 18 residues long. CDR3 DNA sequence: TGTGCCAGCAGCGTAGTTGGGGGACTAGCGGAATCCTACAATGAGCAGTTCTTC. Translation gives CASSVVGGLAESYNEQFF.

The chain is built from TRBV5-1 and TRBJ2-7, with TRBD2 matching over 7 bases. The junction had 3 bases not matched to a gene; V was cut back by 0 bases and J by 3 bases. The CDR3 runs 14 residues. The germline V gene has CDR1 SGHRS and CDR2 YFSETQ. The CDR3, as DNA: TGCGCCAGCAGCTTGGGACTAGCCTACTACGAGCAGTACTTC. Translated, it gives CASSLGLAYYEQYF. Filled out from reference TRBV5-1 and TRBJ2-7, the complete variable domain reads KAGVTQTPRYLIKTRGQQVTLSCSPISGHRSVSWYQQTPGQGLQFLFEYFSETQRNKGNFPGRFSGRQFSNSRSEMNVSTLELGDSALYLCASSLGLAYYEQYFGPGTRLTVT.

The V call is TRBV6-5, the J call TRBJ2-2, with D perhaps assigned TRBD1 or TRBD2 (6 bases each). The CDR3 totals 13 residues. V was pared by 7 bases and J by 6 bases, with 12 bases between. The germline gives CDR1 MNHEY, CDR2 SVGAGI. CDR3 sequence: CASNLGGSGELFF. The CDR3 DNA is TGTGCCAGCAATTTGGGGGGCTCCGGGGAGCTGTTTTTT.

This clone was counted once. The chain uses TRBV15 and TRBJ1-1; 8 bases align to TRBD1. Trimming took 5 bases from V and 0 from J; bases not matched to a gene: 8. The CDR3 is 16 residues long. CDR1 LNHNV and CDR2 YYDKDF come from the germline V gene (reference sequence). The chain's CDR3 is CATSFRDRPMNTEAFF. The CDR3 bases are TGTGCCACCAGCTTCCGGGACAGGCCCATGAACACTGAAGCTTTCTTT. The variable domain in full, with the rest retrieved from reference TRBV15 and TRBJ1-1, is DAMVIQNPRYQVTQFGKPVTLSCSQTLNHNVMYWYQQKSSQAPKLLFHYYDKDFNNEADTPDNFQSRRPNTSFCFLDIRSPGLGDTAMYLCATSFRDRPMNTEAFFGQGTRLTVV.

The CDR3 region has the DNA TGTGCCAGTCGAGGGACTAGCGGTCGTGTCGCCTCCTACGAGCAGTACTTC. This gives the protein CASRGTSGRVASYEQYF. The chain joins TRBV19 to TRBJ2-7; 11 positions agree with TRBD2. V dropped 8 bases and J dropped 0; count of bases not matched to a gene: 12. The length of the CDR3 is 17 residues. Germline-derived CDR1 and CDR2 are LNHDA and SQIVND (reference sequence).

The chain is built from TRBV29-1 and TRBJ2-1; 7 bases line up with TRBD1. Germline V lookup: CDR1 SQVTM, CDR2 ANQGSEA. The V gene end was trimmed by 3 bases and the J gene end by 6 bases; junction bases not matched to a gene: 8. The CDR3 is 14 amino acids. The CDR3 loop is CSVDKTGVGNEQFF. CDR3 nucleotide sequence: TGCAGCGTTGATAAAACAGGGGTGGGCAATGAGCAGTTCTTC.

V and J are TRBV10-2 and TRBJ2-3, with a possible D match to TRBD1 (6 bases). The CDR3 consists of 15 residues. Germline V gene data show CDR1 as WSHSY and CDR2 as SAAADI. Between the trimmed V and J ends, which lost 2 bases and 2 bases, there was a span of 11 bases. The CDR3 bases are TGCGCCAGCAGTGAGGGGGGCGGACACACAGATACGCAGTATTTT. Its translation: CASSEGGGHTDTQYF.

The chain employs TRBV5-1 and TRBJ2-3, with D hard to call. Germline V gene sequence: CDR1 SGHRS, CDR2 YFSETQ. CDR3 size: 14 residues. V shed 4 bases and J shed 6 bases, with 15 bases lying between them. CDR3 protein: CASSPYGFQDTQYF. The CDR3 bases are TGCGCCAGCAGCCCCTATGGTTTTCAGGATACGCAGTATTTT.

The chain combines TRBV7-9 with TRBJ2-3, with 9 bases matching TRBD2. Germline values: CDR1 SEHNR, CDR2 FQNEAQ (reference sequence). Losses at the gene ends were 3 bases for V and 4 bases for J; bases not matched to a gene: 5. The CDR3 contains 15 residues. The CDR3 sequence is CASSFLAGSPDTQYF. Here the CDR3 DNA reads TGTGCCAGCAGCTTTCTAGCGGGAAGCCCAGATACGCAGTATTTT.

The chain recombines TRBV6-6 with TRBJ2-1, with D maybe TRBD2 (5 bases). Trimming left V 2 bases short and J 3 bases short, with 11 bases between. CDR3 length equals 15 residues. Germline V gene lookup returns CDR1 MNHNY and CDR2 SVGAGI (reference sequence). The CDR3 loop is CASSYTWELYNEQFF. The CDR3 region has the DNA TGTGCCAGCAGTTACACGTGGGAGCTCTACAATGAGCAGTTCTTC.